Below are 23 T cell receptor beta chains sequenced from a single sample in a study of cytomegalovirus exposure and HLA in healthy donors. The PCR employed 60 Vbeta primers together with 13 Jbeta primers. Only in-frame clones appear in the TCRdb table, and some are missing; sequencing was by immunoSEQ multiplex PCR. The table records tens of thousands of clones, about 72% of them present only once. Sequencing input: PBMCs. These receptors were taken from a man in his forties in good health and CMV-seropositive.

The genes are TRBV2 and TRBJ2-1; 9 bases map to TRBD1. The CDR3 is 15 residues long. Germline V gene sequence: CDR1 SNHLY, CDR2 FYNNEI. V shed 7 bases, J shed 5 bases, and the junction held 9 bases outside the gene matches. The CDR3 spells CASIPRQGVHNEQFF. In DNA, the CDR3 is TGTGCCAGCATCCCCAGACAGGGGGTCCACAATGAGCAGTTCTTC. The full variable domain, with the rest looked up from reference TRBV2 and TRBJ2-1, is EPEVTQTPSHQVTQMGQEVILRCVPISNHLYFYWYRQILGQKVEFLVSFYNNEISEKSEIFDDQFSVERPDGSNFTLKIRSTKLEDSAMYFCASIPRQGVHNEQFFGPGTRLTVL.

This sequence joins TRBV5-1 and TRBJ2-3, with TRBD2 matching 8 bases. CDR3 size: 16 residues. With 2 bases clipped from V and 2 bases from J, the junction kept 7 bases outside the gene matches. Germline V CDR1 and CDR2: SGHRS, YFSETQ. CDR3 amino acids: CASSLATSAYTDTQYF. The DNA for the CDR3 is TGCGCCAGCAGCTTAGCGACTAGCGCCTACACAGATACGCAGTATTTT.

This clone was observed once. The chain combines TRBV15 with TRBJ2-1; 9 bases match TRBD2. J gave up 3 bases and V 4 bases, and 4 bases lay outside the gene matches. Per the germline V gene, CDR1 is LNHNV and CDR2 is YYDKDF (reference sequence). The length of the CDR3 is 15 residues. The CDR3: CATSTSGASYNEQFF. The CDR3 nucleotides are TGTGCCACCAGCACTAGCGGGGCCAGCTACAATGAGCAGTTCTTC.

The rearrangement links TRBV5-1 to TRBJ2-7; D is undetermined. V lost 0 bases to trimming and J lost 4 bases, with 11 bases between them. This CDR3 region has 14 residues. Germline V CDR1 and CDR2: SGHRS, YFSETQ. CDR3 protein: CASSLGANLYEQYF. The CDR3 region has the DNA TGCGCCAGCAGCTTGGGCGCTAATTTGTACGAGCAGTACTTC.

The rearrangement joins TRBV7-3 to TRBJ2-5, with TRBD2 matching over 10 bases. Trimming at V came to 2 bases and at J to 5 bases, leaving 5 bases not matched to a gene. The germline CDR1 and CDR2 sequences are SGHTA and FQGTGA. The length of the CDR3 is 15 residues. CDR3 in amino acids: CASSLLAGVFETQYF. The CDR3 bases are TGTGCCAGCAGCTTACTAGCGGGGGTTTTTGAGACCCAGTACTTC.

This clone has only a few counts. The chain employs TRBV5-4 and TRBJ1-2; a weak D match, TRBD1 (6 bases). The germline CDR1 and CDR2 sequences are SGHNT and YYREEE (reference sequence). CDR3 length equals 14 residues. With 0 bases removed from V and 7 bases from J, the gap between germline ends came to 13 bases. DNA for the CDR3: TGTGCCAGCAGCTTGGAGGGCAGGGGAAGTGGCTACACCTTC. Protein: CASSLEGRGSGYTF.

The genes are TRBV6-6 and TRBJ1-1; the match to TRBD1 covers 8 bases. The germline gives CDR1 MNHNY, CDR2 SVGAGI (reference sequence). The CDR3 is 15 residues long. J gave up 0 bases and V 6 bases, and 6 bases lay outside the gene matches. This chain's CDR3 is CASRRSGQVNTEAFF. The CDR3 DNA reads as TGTGCCAGCAGGCGATCGGGACAGGTGAACACTGAAGCTTTCTTT.

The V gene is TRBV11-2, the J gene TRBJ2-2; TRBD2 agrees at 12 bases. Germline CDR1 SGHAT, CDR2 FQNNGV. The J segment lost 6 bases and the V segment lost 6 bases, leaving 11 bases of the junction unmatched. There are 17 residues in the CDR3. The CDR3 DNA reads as TGTGCCAGCAGTTCCCTAGCGGGGGGGCTGCGTCCCGGGGAGCTGTTTTTT. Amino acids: CASSSLAGGLRPGELFF.

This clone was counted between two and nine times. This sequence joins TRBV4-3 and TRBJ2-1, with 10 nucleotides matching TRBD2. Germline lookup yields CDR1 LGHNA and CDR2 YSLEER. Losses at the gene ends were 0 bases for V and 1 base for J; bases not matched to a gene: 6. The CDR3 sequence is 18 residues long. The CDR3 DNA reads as TGCGCCAGCAGCCAAGATCTGGCTAGCGGGGGATCCTACAATGAGCAGTTCTTC. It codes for CASSQDLASGGSYNEQFF.

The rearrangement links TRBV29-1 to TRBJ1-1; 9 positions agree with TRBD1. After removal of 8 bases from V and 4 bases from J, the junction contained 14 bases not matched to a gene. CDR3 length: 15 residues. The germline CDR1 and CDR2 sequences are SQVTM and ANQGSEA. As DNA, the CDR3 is TGCAGCTCCCTCCTGCTGGACAGGGGATCCACTGAAGCTTTCTTT. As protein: CSSLLLDRGSTEAFF.

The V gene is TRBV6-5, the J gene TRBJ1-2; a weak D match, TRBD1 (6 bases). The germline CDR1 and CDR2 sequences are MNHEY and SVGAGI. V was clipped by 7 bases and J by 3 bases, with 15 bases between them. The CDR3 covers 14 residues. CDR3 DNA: TGTGCCAGCACCGGGGGGCGGGATGACTATGGCTACACCTTC. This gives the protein CASTGGRDDYGYTF.

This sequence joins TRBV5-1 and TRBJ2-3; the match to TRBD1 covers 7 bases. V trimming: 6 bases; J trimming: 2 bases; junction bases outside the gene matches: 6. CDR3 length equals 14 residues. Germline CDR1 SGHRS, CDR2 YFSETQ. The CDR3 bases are TGCGCCAGCAAGACAGGGAGTTACACAGATACGCAGTATTTT. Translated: CASKTGSYTDTQYF.

The chain's CDR3 is CASSSTSGSTQYF. The DNA for the CDR3 is TGTGCCAGCAGCAGTACCTCGGGAAGTACGCAGTATTTT. The chain has TRBV7-6 and TRBJ2-3; the D gene is possibly TRBD2 (5 bases). The ends were cut back, 5 bases at V and 8 bases at J, with 14 bases in the middle. Germline V gene sequence: CDR1 SGHVS, CDR2 FNYEAQ. This CDR3 is 13 amino acids long.

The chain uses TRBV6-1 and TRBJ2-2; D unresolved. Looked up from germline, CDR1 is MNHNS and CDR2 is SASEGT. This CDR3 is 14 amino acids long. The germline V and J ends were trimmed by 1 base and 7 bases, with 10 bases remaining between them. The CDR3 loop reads CASSEVPLGGELFF. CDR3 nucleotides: TGTGCCAGCAGTGAAGTCCCCCTAGGCGGGGAGCTGTTTTTT.

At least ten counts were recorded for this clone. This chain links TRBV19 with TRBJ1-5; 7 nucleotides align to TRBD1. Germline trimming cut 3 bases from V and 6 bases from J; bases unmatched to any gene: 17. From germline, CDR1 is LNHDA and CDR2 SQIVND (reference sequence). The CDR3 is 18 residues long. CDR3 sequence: CASSIGGQFIWGTQPQHF. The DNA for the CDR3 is TGTGCCAGTAGTATCGGGGGACAGTTCATCTGGGGAACTCAGCCCCAGCATTTT.

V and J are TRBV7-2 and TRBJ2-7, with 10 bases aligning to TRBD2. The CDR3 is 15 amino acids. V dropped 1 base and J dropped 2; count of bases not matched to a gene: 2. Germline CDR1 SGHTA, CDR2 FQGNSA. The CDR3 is CASSLVAGGPYEQYF. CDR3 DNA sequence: TGTGCCAGCAGCTTAGTAGCGGGGGGCCCCTACGAGCAGTACTTC.

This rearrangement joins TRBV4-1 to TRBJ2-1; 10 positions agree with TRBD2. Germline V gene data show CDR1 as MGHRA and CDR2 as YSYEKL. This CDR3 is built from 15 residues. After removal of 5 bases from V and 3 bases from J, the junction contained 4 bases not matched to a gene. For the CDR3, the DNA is TGCGCCAGCAGCAAACTAGCGGGGAACTACAATGAGCAGTTCTTC. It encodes CASSKLAGNYNEQFF.

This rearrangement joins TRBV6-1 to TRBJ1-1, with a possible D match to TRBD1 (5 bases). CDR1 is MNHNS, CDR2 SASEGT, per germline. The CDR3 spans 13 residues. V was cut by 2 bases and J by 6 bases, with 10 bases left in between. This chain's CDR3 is CASSELDSSEAFF. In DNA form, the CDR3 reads TGTGCCAGCAGTGAACTAGACAGCTCTGAAGCTTTCTTT.

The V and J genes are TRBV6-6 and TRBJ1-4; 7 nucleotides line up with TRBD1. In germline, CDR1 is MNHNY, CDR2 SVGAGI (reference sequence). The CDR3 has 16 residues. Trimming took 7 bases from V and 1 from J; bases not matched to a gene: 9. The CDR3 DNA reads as TGTGCCAGCACCGCCCCAGACAGGGTAACTAATGAAAAACTGTTTTTT. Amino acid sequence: CASTAPDRVTNEKLFF.

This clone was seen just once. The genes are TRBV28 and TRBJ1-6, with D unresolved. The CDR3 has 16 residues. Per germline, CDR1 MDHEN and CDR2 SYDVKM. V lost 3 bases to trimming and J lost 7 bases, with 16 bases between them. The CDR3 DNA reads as TGTGCCAGCAGTTTCGTGAGTGACTTTATGAATTCACCCCTCCACTTT. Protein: CASSFVSDFMNSPLHF.

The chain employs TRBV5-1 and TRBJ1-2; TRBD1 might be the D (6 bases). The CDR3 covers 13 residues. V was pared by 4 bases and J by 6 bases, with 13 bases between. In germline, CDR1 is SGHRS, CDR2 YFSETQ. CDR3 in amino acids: CASSPEQGHGYTF. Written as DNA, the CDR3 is TGCGCCAGCAGCCCGGAGCAGGGGCATGGCTACACCTTC.

The CDR3, as DNA: TGCGCCAGCAGTGCCGGGGGGGGATCCTACGAGCAGTACTTC. Its translation is CASSAGGGSYEQYF. The rearrangement links TRBV10-1 to TRBJ2-7; 8 nucleotides agree with TRBD2. The V gene's germline CDR1 is WNHNN and CDR2 SYGVQD (reference sequence). The CDR3 spans 14 residues. The trim removed 4 bases at V and 1 base at J, leaving 3 bases unmatched.

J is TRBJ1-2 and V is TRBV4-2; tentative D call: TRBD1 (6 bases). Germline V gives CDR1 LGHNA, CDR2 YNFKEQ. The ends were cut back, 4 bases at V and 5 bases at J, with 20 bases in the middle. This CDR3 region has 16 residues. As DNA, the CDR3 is TGTGCCAGCAGCCTTTCAAGCCCTGGGCAGGGGTATGGCTACACCTTC. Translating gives CASSLSSPGQGYGYTF.